One and the same sample provided the 14 T cell receptor beta chains below, sequenced in a study of OX40 agonist ivuxolimab in advanced cancers. Profiled with immunoSEQ multiplex PCR; TCRdb holds only in-frame clones, not every one. The sample includes about 70,000 clones, about 91% of them seen just once. This specimen consisted of CD4+ or CD8+ T cells sorted from blood, obtained in a trial of the OX40 agonist ivuxolimab. The source of these receptors is an adult with an advanced solid tumor such as melanoma, head and neck, liver or kidney cancer.

This chain connects TRBV5-5 to TRBJ2-7; D is unclear. CDR1 SGHKS and CDR2 YYEKEE come from the germline V gene (reference sequence). V was shortened by 0 bases and J by 1 base, with 8 bases between the two germline ends. The CDR3 runs 14 residues. CDR3 loop: CASSLVERSYEQYF. DNA of the CDR3: TGTGCCAGCAGCTTGGTTGAACGGTCCTACGAGCAGTACTTC. Variable domain in full (rest from reference TRBV5-5 and TRBJ2-7): DAGVTQSPTHLIKTRGQQVTLRCSPISGHKSVSWYQQVLGQGPQFIFQYYEKEERGRGNFPDRFSARQFPNYSSELNVNALLLGDSALYLCASSLVERSYEQYFGPGTRLTVT.

The chain is built from TRBV28 and TRBJ2-3; D is unresolved. This CDR3 spans 16 amino acids. V lost 3 bases and J 0 bases, leaving 13 bases between the germline ends. Germline CDR1 and CDR2: MDHEN and SYDVKM. DNA of the CDR3: TGTGCCAGCAGTTTCGGGTCGTTCCCTAGCACAGATACGCAGTATTTT. Translation: CASSFGSFPSTDTQYF.

The J gene is TRBJ1-2, the V gene TRBV25-1, with no clear D. V was cut by 10 bases and J by 4 bases, with 16 bases left in between. Germline lookup yields CDR1 MGHDK and CDR2 SYGVNS. There are 13 residues in the CDR3. This CDR3 is CATSVGDFYGYTF. The CDR3 nucleotides read TGTGCCACCTCGGTTGGGGATTTCTATGGCTACACCTTC.

The chain couples TRBV7-2 to TRBJ1-2; D perhaps matches TRBD1 (6 bases). Between the trimmed V and J ends, which lost 3 bases and 4 bases, there was a span of 9 bases. The CDR3 totals 13 residues. CDR1 is SGHTA, CDR2 FQGNSA, per germline. The CDR3 bases are TGTGCCAGCAGCTTTGGGGGCGGCTATGGCTACACCTTC. Encoded protein: CASSFGGGYGYTF.

This clone showed up just a few times. This sequence joins TRBV18 and TRBJ2-3; D gene unclear. The CDR3 has 12 residues. Germline V gene data show CDR1 as KGHSH and CDR2 as LQKENI. V gave up 3 bases and J gave up 5 bases, with 6 bases separating them. The DNA of the CDR3 is TGTGCCAGCTCACCTCGGAGAGATACGCAGTATTTT. This sequence encodes CASSPRRDTQYF.

The chain has TRBV15 and TRBJ2-1; no clear D gene. Trimming pared 6 bases from V and 0 bases from J, leaving 21 bases between. Per germline, CDR1 LNHNV and CDR2 YYDKDF (reference sequence). CDR3 length: 18 amino acids. CDR3 nucleotides: TGTGCCACCAGTATGCTGAATCCACCGTCGGGCTCCTACAATGAGCAGTTCTTC. This codes for CATSMLNPPSGSYNEQFF.

The V gene is TRBV19, the J gene TRBJ1-2; perhaps TRBD1 as D (5 bases). The CDR3 sequence is 15 residues long. Between the trimmed V and J ends, which lost 5 bases and 2 bases, there was a span of 15 bases. Germline CDR1 and CDR2: LNHDA and SQIVND (reference sequence). In DNA, the CDR3 is TGTGCCAGTAGTGTGGGACCTGCGCCCAACTATGGCTACACCTTC. This codes for CASSVGPAPNYGYTF. Combining the CDR3 with reference TRBV19 and TRBJ1-2 gives the whole variable domain DGGITQSPKYLFRKEGQNVTLSCEQNLNHDAMYWYRQDPGQGLRLIYYSQIVNDFQKGDIAEGYSVSREKKESFPLTVTSAQKNPTAFYLCASSVGPAPNYGYTFGSGTRLTVV.

J is TRBJ1-2 and V is TRBV19, with 7 bases identical to TRBD1. CDR1 is LNHDA and CDR2 is SQIVND in the germline V gene (reference sequence). Losses at the gene ends were 4 bases for V and 0 bases for J; bases not matched to a gene: 5. The CDR3 consists of 15 residues. CDR3 nucleotides: TGTGCCAGTAGTAAGGGGGCCAGGGCTAACTATGGCTACACCTTC. It specifies CASSKGARANYGYTF.

This clone was detected once. The rearrangement joins TRBV6-5 to TRBJ1-1; D gene uncertain. Looked up from germline, CDR1 is MNHEY and CDR2 is SVGAGI. The ends were cut back, 0 bases at V and 4 bases at J, with 9 bases in the middle. The CDR3 spans 14 residues. CDR3 coding DNA: TGTGCCAGCAGTTACTCAGGAAGTAGCACTGAAGCTTTCTTT. Protein product: CASSYSGSSTEAFF.

This chain's CDR3 is CASSFLSSLAQETQYF. The CDR3 DNA reads TGTGCCAGCAGCTTTCTCTCTTCCCTAGCTCAAGAGACCCAGTACTTC. The chain links TRBV11-2 to TRBJ2-5; D perhaps matches TRBD2 (5 bases). The CDR3 totals 16 residues. The germline V and J ends were trimmed by 3 bases and 2 bases, with 16 bases remaining between them. Germline CDR1 and CDR2: SGHAT and FQNNGV.

The chain has TRBV19 and TRBJ2-3; a weak D match, TRBD2 (6 bases). CDR1 is LNHDA, CDR2 SQIVND, per germline (reference sequence). This CDR3 has 15 residues. The ends were cut back, 3 bases at V and 1 base at J, with 11 bases in the middle. The CDR3 nucleotides are TGTGCCAGTAGTATCACGGCTAGCGGCACAGATACGCAGTATTTT. Its translation is CASSITASGTDTQYF. The variable domain in full, completed from reference TRBV19 and TRBJ2-3, reads DGGITQSPKYLFRKEGQNVTLSCEQNLNHDAMYWYRQDPGQGLRLIYYSQIVNDFQKGDIAEGYSVSREKKESFPLTVTSAQKNPTAFYLCASSITASGTDTQYFGPGTRLTVL.

This chain links TRBV5-1 with TRBJ2-5, with a weak D call TRBD2 (5 bases). Germline values: CDR1 SGHRS, CDR2 YFSETQ. This CDR3 has 14 residues. V lost 4 bases and J 5 bases, leaving 15 bases between the germline ends. For the CDR3, the DNA is TGCGCCAGCAGCCGGGCTTCGGGGTTTGAGACCCAGTACTTC. Translating it yields CASSRASGFETQYF.

This clone has just a few counts. Relative to the germline gene, one junction end is altered; a read error may explain this. V is TRBV2 and J is TRBJ1-2, with D maybe TRBD1 (6 bases). The CDR3 is 13 amino acids. In germline, CDR1 is SNHLY, CDR2 FYNNEI. CDR3 region: CASREGGRSGYTF. Here the CDR3 DNA reads TGTGCCAGCAGAGAAGGGGGGCGGTCTGGCTACACCTTC.

This rearrangement joins TRBV7-2 to TRBJ2-3; unclear D gene. The CDR3 runs 13 residues. CDR1 is SGHTA and CDR2 is FQGNSA in the germline V gene. The V gene lost 1 base and the J gene lost 1 base, with 3 bases spanning the gap. As DNA, the CDR3 is TGTGCCAGCAGCTTAGGTGGCACAGATACGCAGTATTTT. Encoded protein: CASSLGGTDTQYF.